These 11 T cell receptor beta chains originate from one sample sequenced in a study of a mutant IDH1 vaccine in newly diagnosed glioma. Noted time point: week 11, during vaccination. The content of each vaccine dose was 300 ug of mutant IDH1 20-mer peptide, and topical imiquimod accompanied it. Their recognized antigens are unknown. TCRdb's table, derived via immunoSEQ multiplex PCR, lists solely in-frame clones and lacks some. The data show 50,000 or so clones, over 75% seen once. The specimen comprised PBMCs, sampled from a glioma patient whose treatment included an IDH1 peptide vaccine. The receptors come from a man aged 50-59 years with glioma.

The CDR3 protein is CASSQDRARTGELFF. The CDR3 DNA follows: TGTGCCAGCAGTCAAGACAGGGCTAGGACCGGGGAGCTGTTTTTT. The chain uses TRBV6-5 and TRBJ2-2, with 7 nucleotides matching TRBD1. The ends lost 5 bases at V and 5 bases at J; junction bases unmatched: 8. Germline V gene sequence: CDR1 MNHEY, CDR2 SVGAGI. The CDR3 has 15 residues.

The chain is built from TRBV27 and TRBJ1-2; D remains unclear. Germline CDR1 and CDR2: MNHEY and SMNVEV (reference sequence). The CDR3 totals 11 residues. Trimming shortened V by 6 bases and J by 8 bases, and 10 bases separated the two germline ends. CDR3 DNA: TGTGCCAGCAGGCAAGGAGGCGGCTACACCTTC. Protein product: CASRQGGGYTF.

The genes are TRBV18 and TRBJ1-4; D unclear. CDR1 and CDR2 from the germline V gene are KGHSH and LQKENI. Trimming removed 2 bases at V and 0 bases at J, with 4 bases between. This CDR3 has 14 amino acids. The CDR3 coding sequence is TGTGCCAGCTCACCAGCGGCAACTAATGAAAAACTGTTTTTT. Protein product: CASSPAATNEKLFF.

The rearrangement joins TRBV30 to TRBJ1-4; D is undetermined. CDR3 length equals 15 residues. Trimming stripped 4 bases from V and 0 bases from J, with 12 bases between. Germline CDR1 is GTSNPN and CDR2 is SVGIG (reference sequence). CDR3 protein: CAWTDGRSTNEKLFF. CDR3 DNA sequence: TGTGCCTGGACTGATGGACGATCAACTAATGAAAAACTGTTTTTT.

The CDR3 DNA reads TGTGCCAGCAGCTTACTAGCGGGGGACAATGAGCAGTTCTTC. It specifies CASSLLAGDNEQFF. The chain couples TRBV7-8 to TRBJ2-1, with TRBD2 matching 10 bases. V shed 2 bases, J shed 5 bases, and the junction held 0 bases outside the gene matches. The CDR3 totals 14 residues. Germline CDR1 reads SGHVS; CDR2 reads FQNEAQ.

The chain has TRBV28 and TRBJ2-5, with unresolved D. V gave up 7 bases and J gave up 5 bases, with 11 bases separating them. Germline V lookup: CDR1 MDHEN, CDR2 SYDVKM. The CDR3 has 12 amino acids. DNA for the CDR3: TGTGCCAGCACGAGATTGAGGGAGACCCAGTACTTC. This gives the protein CASTRLRETQYF.

The rearrangement joins TRBV7-9 to TRBJ1-5, with 8 bases that match TRBD1. Looked up from germline, CDR1 is SEHNR and CDR2 is FQNEAQ (reference sequence). V lost 2 bases to trimming and J lost 5 bases; unmatched junction nucleotides: 14. This CDR3 has 18 residues. The CDR3 reads CASSLLPFGTGIDQPQHF. CDR3 nucleotide sequence: TGTGCCAGCAGCTTATTGCCTTTCGGGACAGGCATCGATCAGCCCCAGCATTTT.

The chain carries TRBV13 and TRBJ2-7, with 8 bases lining up with TRBD1. The germline gives CDR1 PRHDT, CDR2 FYEKMQ (reference sequence). The junction had 11 bases not matched to a gene; V was cut back by 4 bases and J by 6 bases. The CDR3 is 15 amino acids. The chain's CDR3 is CASSYTQGALVEQYF. In nucleotides, the CDR3 is TGTGCCAGCAGCTATACTCAGGGGGCGCTTGTCGAGCAGTACTTC. Supplemented by reference TRBV13 and TRBJ2-7, the full variable domain reads AAGVIQSPRHLIKEKRETATLKCYPIPRHDTVYWYQQGPGQDPQFLISFYEKMQSDKGSIPDRFSAQQFSDYHSELNMSSLELGDSALYFCASSYTQGALVEQYFGPGTRLTVT.

The CDR3 bases are TGTGCCAGCAGCTTAGTGTTCACAGGGGCGTCGGGGGCCTATGGCTACACCTTC. It is translated as CASSLVFTGASGAYGYTF. The chain couples TRBV7-2 to TRBJ1-2; 7 bases match TRBD1. This CDR3 contains 18 residues. Per germline, CDR1 SGHTA and CDR2 FQGNSA. V lost 1 base, J lost 4 bases, and 15 bases stayed unmatched.

The chain recombines TRBV13 with TRBJ1-1; D gene ambiguous. V lost 1 base and J lost 1, with 4 bases in between. Germline V gives CDR1 PRHDT, CDR2 FYEKMQ (reference sequence). The CDR3 contains 13 residues. CDR3 sequence (DNA): TGTGCCAGCAGCTTAGAGTCGAACACTGAAGCTTTCTTT. Amino acid sequence: CASSLESNTEAFF.

This chain uses TRBV4-1 with TRBJ1-2; D is uncertain. This CDR3 has 15 amino acids. Germline CDR1 and CDR2: MGHRA and YSYEKL. With 1 base removed from V and 5 bases from J, the gap between germline ends came to 14 bases. This CDR3 reads CASSQGFPGEYGYTF. CDR3 sequence (DNA): TGCGCCAGCAGCCAAGGATTCCCTGGGGAATATGGCTACACCTTC.